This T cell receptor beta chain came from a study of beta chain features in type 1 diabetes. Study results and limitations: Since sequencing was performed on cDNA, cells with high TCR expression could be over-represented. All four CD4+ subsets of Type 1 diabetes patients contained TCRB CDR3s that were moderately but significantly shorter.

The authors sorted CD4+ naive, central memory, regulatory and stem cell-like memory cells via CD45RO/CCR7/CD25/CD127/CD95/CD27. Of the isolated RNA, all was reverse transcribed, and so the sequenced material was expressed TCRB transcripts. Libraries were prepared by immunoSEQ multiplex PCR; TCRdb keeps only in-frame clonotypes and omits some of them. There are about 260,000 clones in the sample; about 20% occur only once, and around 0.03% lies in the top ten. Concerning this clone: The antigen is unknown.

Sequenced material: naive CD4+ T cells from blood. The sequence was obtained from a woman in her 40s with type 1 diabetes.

The CDR3 DNA is TGTGCCACCAGCAGAGATAATCTGAACACCGGGGAGCTGTTTTTT. It is translated as CATSRDNLNTGELFF. J is TRBJ2-2 and V is TRBV15; unclear D gene. The CDR3 sequence is 15 residues long. V was shortened by 0 bases and J by 1 base, with 6 bases between the two germline ends. The germline CDR1 and CDR2 sequences are LNHNV and YYDKDF (reference sequence).